This TCR beta chain was captured by sequencing in a study of blood T cell repertoires in COVID-19. Study information: Samples of COVID-19 (acute and convalescent) were obtained from the United States, Italy and Spain. The analysed material was cDNA or gDNA that came from T cells, B-cell-depleted T cells, or PBMCs.

Recruits, aged roughly 18 to 90 years, lived in under 25 US areas. In assigning cohorts, the study relied on participant-reported clinical history. Generated by immunoSEQ multiplex PCR, the TCRdb table keeps only in-frame clones and is missing some. In the table there are hundreds of thousands of clones, about 90% of which are singletons. The sequenced sample consisted of PBMCs or T cells enriched from blood (not recorded which). The TCR comes from a woman aged 18-29 years with acute COVID-19.

The CDR3 coding sequence is TGTGCCAGCAGGGGGGGTCCCCTTTACGAGCAGTACTTC. It specifies CASRGGPLYEQYF. This chain connects TRBV27 to TRBJ2-7; D is perhaps TRBD2 (6 bases). V shed 6 bases and J shed 4 bases, with 13 bases lying between them. This CDR3 region has 13 residues. Per germline, CDR1 MNHEY and CDR2 SMNVEV (reference sequence).